Below, 25 T cell receptor beta chains from the same sample are listed, as sequenced in a study of T cells in Graves' hyperthyroidism and ophthalmopathy. It was RNA transcripts that yielded the amplified TCR beta CDR3 regions. With the HTBI primer set, the TCR CDR3 went through a first round of RT-PCR. TCRdb independently ran MiXCR on the multiplex PCR reads; one entry per CDR3 protein. The profile covers 460,000 or so distinct CDR3 sequences, with roughly 14% appearing a single time and 15% to 20% taken by the ten largest. Sequencing was performed on blood. All receptors derive from a woman aged 18-29 years with Graves' hyperthyroidism.

This clonotype has at least ten counts. This chain joins TRBV7-6 and TRBJ2-7; D call uncertain. CDR1 SGHVS and CDR2 FNYEAQ come from the germline V gene. The length of the CDR3 is 14 residues. Trimming left V 1 base short and J 1 base short, with 8 bases between. The CDR3: CASSLEEGSYEQYF. For the CDR3, the DNA is TGTGCCAGCAGCTTAGAGGAAGGGTCCTACGAGCAGTACTTC.

This clonotype has ten or more counts. At one end, the junction sequence differs from germline, possibly due to a read error. The chain couples TRBV5-1 to TRBJ1-5; TRBD1 is a possible D gene (6 bases). Germline CDR1 SGHRS, CDR2 YFSETQ. The CDR3 is made up of 15 amino acids. The CDR3 sequence: CASSLAGDSNQPQHF. The CDR3 DNA reads as TGTGCCAGCAGTTTAGCAGGGGATAGCAATCAGCCCCAGCATTTT.

This clonotype showed up many times. This sequence joins TRBV27 and TRBJ2-1; D could derive from TRBD1 or TRBD2 (8 bases each). This CDR3 comprises 15 residues. The germline V gene encodes CDR1 MNHEY and CDR2 SMNVEV (reference sequence). Trimming took 5 bases from V and 5 from J, leaving 16 bases between them. This CDR3 is CASSRTGRGDNEQFF. The CDR3, as DNA: TGTGCCAGCAGTCGGACAGGGCGGGGGGACAATGAGCAGTTCTTC.

This clonotype was picked up many times. J is TRBJ2-5 and V is TRBV12-3 or TRBV12-4, with 8 bases aligning to TRBD1. This CDR3 region has 15 residues. The V and J ends lost 5 bases and 3 bases, in that order; junction bases with no gene match: 8. DNA of the CDR3: TGTGCCAGCAGTCCCGCGGACAGGGCCAAAGAGACCCAGTACTTC. Protein: CASSPADRAKETQYF.

This clonotype was picked up many times. The rearrangement joins TRBV20-1 to TRBJ1-5, with a weak D call TRBD1 (5 bases). V was clipped by 6 bases and J by 2 bases, with 11 bases between them. Germline V gene sequence: CDR1 DFQATT, CDR2 SNEGSKA (reference sequence). This CDR3 region has 13 residues. CDR3 DNA sequence: TGCAGTGCCACGCCGGGGGGCAATCAGCCCCAGCATTTT. It encodes CSATPGGNQPQHF.

The gene calls are TRBV6-1 and TRBJ1-1; no reliable D call. The CDR3 loop spans 14 amino acids. V was clipped by 7 bases and J by 1 base, with 13 bases between them. The germline gives CDR1 MNHNS, CDR2 SASEGT. CDR3 residues: CASTLDVGNTEAFF. The CDR3 nucleotides are TGTGCCAGCACCCTAGACGTTGGGAACACTGAAGCTTTCTTT.

A few counts support this clonotype. The chain has TRBV30 and TRBJ2-2, with D perhaps matching TRBD2 (6 bases). The CDR3 loop spans 13 amino acids. The V end lost 0 bases, the J end lost 5 bases, and 7 bases lay between the germline ends. From germline, CDR1 is GTSNPN and CDR2 SVGIG (reference sequence). CDR3 DNA: TGTGCCTGGAGTGTTGGGGGGACCGGGGAGCTGTTTTTT. The encoded protein is CAWSVGGTGELFF. Filled out from reference TRBV30 and TRBJ2-2, the complete variable domain reads SQTIHQWPATLVQPVGSPLSLECTVEGTSNPNLYWYRQAAGRGLQLLFYSVGIGQISSEVPQNLSASRPQDRQFILSSKKLLLSDSGFYLCAWSVGGTGELFFGEGSRLTVL.

Only one count was recorded for this clonotype. A much larger clone lies one base from this, so it may be a read error. The J gene is TRBJ1-5, the V gene TRBV3-1; D is undetermined. Germline loops: CDR1 LGHDT, CDR2 YNNKEL (reference sequence). V was trimmed by 2 bases and J by 9 bases, leaving 11 bases between them. This CDR3 is built from 13 residues. In DNA, the CDR3 is TGTGCCAGCAGCCAAAAGGAGGATCGGCCCCAGCATTTT. This translates into CASSQKEDRPQHF.

The chain is built from TRBV10-2 and TRBJ1-1, with a possible D match to TRBD1 (5 bases). Germline V gives CDR1 WSHSY, CDR2 SAAADI. This CDR3 is 14 amino acids long. V was trimmed by 6 bases and J by 1 base, leaving 12 bases between them. The CDR3 region has the DNA TGCGCCAGCAGAGAGGGACCTTCGAACACTGAAGCTTTCTTT. Translation gives CASREGPSNTEAFF.

The V call is TRBV30, the J call TRBJ2-6, with TRBD2 as a possible D gene (5 bases). V was pared by 5 bases and J by 4 bases, with 12 bases between. The CDR3 covers 14 residues. The germline gives CDR1 GTSNPN, CDR2 SVGIG (reference sequence). DNA for the CDR3: TGTGCCTGGCGGGGTTTATCGGGGGCCAACGTCCTGACTTTC. Translated: CAWRGLSGANVLTF.

This rearrangement joins TRBV6-1 to TRBJ2-7; TRBD1 agrees at 8 bases. The CDR3 runs 15 residues. From germline, CDR1 is MNHNS and CDR2 SASEGT. V shed 6 bases and J 2 bases; nucleotides not matched to a gene: 9. CDR3 DNA sequence: TGTGCCAGCAGGGATGTGGCGACAGGGGCCTACGAGCAGTACGTC. Protein product: CASRDVATGAYEQYV.

The V gene is TRBV5-1, the J gene TRBJ2-1; 7 nucleotides agree with TRBD1. Looked up from germline, CDR1 is SGHRS and CDR2 is YFSETQ. The CDR3 consists of 17 residues. J lost 2 bases, V lost 4 bases, and 12 bases had no gene match. The DNA for the CDR3 is TGCGCCAGCAGCGGACGACAGGGTGGTCTTCCCTACAATGAGCAGTTCTTC. As protein: CASSGRQGGLPYNEQFF.

This clonotype has at least ten counts. In DNA, the CDR3 is TGTGCCGGTTCGACAGGGGCCTACGAGCAGTACGTC. Protein sequence: CAGSTGAYEQYV. V and J are TRBV2 and TRBJ2-7; the match to TRBD1 covers 8 bases. The CDR3 spans 12 residues. The junction had 5 bases not matched to a gene; V was cut back by 11 bases and J by 2 bases. CDR1 and CDR2 (germline): SNHLY, FYNNEI.

The chain uses TRBV19 and TRBJ2-4; tentatively, D is TRBD1 (6 bases). Germline values: CDR1 LNHDA, CDR2 SQIVND (reference sequence). V lost 5 bases and J 9 bases, leaving 20 bases between the germline ends. This CDR3 spans 15 amino acids. This CDR3 reads CASSPRTGRGGIQYF. CDR3 nucleotides: TGTGCCAGTAGTCCCAGGACTGGAAGAGGGGGCATTCAGTACTTC.

This clonotype showed up just a few times. A much larger clone lies one base from this, so it may be a read error. V is TRBV10-3 and J is TRBJ1-2; D is possibly TRBD1 (5 bases). The V gene's germline CDR1 is ENHRY and CDR2 SYGVKD. V was shortened by 5 bases and J by 8 bases, with 18 bases between the two germline ends. The CDR3 sequence is 14 residues long. The CDR3 sequence: CAISTSGRAEGYTF. CDR3 DNA sequence: TGTGCCATCAGTACAAGTGGCAGGGCCGAGGGCTACACCTTC.

Ten or more counts support this clonotype. The chain is built from TRBV6-5 and TRBJ2-1, with 8 bases identical to TRBD2. This CDR3 spans 17 amino acids. The V and J ends lost 0 bases and 4 bases, in that order; junction bases with no gene match: 8. Germline lookup yields CDR1 MNHEY and CDR2 SVGAGI. The CDR3 coding sequence is TGTGCCAGCAGTTACTCGATCGAACTAGCGGCTTACAATGAGCAGTTCTTC. Protein sequence: CASSYSIELAAYNEQFF.

This chain's CDR3 is CASSFIPGETQYF. CDR3 nucleotides: TGCGCCAGCAGCTTTATACCGGGGGAGACCCAGTACTTC. This rearrangement joins TRBV5-1 to TRBJ2-5; tentative D call: TRBD2 (5 bases). Germline loops: CDR1 SGHRS, CDR2 YFSETQ. Trimming removed 2 bases at V and 5 bases at J, with 10 bases between. This CDR3 contains 13 residues.

This clonotype was found many times. The V call is TRBV6-1, the J call TRBJ2-1; D perhaps matches TRBD2 (6 bases). This CDR3 is built from 16 residues. V was pared by 7 bases and J by 0 bases, with 16 bases between. CDR1 and CDR2 (germline): MNHNS, SASEGT. This CDR3 reads CASTIISGSSYNEQFF. The CDR3 DNA reads TGTGCCAGCACCATTATTAGCGGTAGCTCCTACAATGAGCAGTTCTTC.

This clonotype has a count of ten or more. V usage is TRBV6-2 or TRBV6-3 and J usage is TRBJ2-2; tentatively, D is TRBD2 (6 bases). The CDR3 totals 19 residues. Trimming removed 2 bases from V and 5 bases from J, with 24 bases in between. Germline-derived CDR1 and CDR2 are MNHEY and SVGEGT. The CDR3 is CASSYTPGSGVDMTGELFF. CDR3 DNA sequence: TGTGCCAGCAGTTACACCCCGGGTAGCGGAGTCGATATGACCGGGGAGCTGTTTTTT.

The table lists this clonotype with many counts. The V and J genes are TRBV20-1 and TRBJ2-5, with a weak D call TRBD2 (7 bases). The CDR3 totals 18 residues. V lost 6 bases, J lost 1 base, and 27 bases lay in between. Germline V gene lookup returns CDR1 DFQATT and CDR2 SNEGSKA (reference sequence). The CDR3 spells CSATLGGGAVVGQETQYF. CDR3 sequence (DNA): TGCAGTGCCACCCTGGGGGGGGGCGCGGTTGTTGGCCAAGAGACCCAGTACTTC.

This clonotype was counted once. In nucleotides, the CDR3 is TGTGCCAGCAGTGAACGGACAGGGATTTTCCACTATGGCTACACCTTC. Translating gives CASSERTGIFHYGYTF. The chain employs TRBV2 and TRBJ1-2; 8 nucleotides line up with TRBD1. The germline gives CDR1 SNHLY, CDR2 FYNNEI. The CDR3 has 16 amino acids. J was trimmed by 3 bases and V by 2 bases; bases with no gene match: 8.

Many counts were recorded for this clonotype. The chain employs TRBV20-1 and TRBJ2-3, with TRBD2 identical over 11 bases. J lost 6 bases, V lost 5 bases, and 10 bases had no gene match. The CDR3 spans 15 residues. The germline gives CDR1 DFQATT, CDR2 SNEGSKA (reference sequence). The CDR3 here is CSAVTGTSGSDTQYF. As DNA, the CDR3 is TGCAGTGCTGTGACCGGGACTAGCGGTTCGGATACGCAGTATTTT.

There are many counts of this clonotype. The rearrangement uses TRBV27 and TRBJ2-7, with TRBD2 matching 11 bases. Germline V lookup: CDR1 MNHEY, CDR2 SMNVEV (reference sequence). This CDR3 has 15 amino acids. J was trimmed by 2 bases and V by 6 bases; bases with no gene match: 6. The CDR3 loop reads CASRRMTSGTYEQYF. The CDR3 DNA sequence: TGTGCCAGCAGACGAATGACTAGCGGGACCTACGAGCAGTACTTC.

Of note for this clonotype: One base away lies a much larger clone, so this may be a sequencing read error. The rearrangement uses TRBV7-9 and TRBJ2-2; D not certain. This CDR3 spans 15 amino acids. V was clipped by 1 base and J by 4 bases, with 10 bases between them. Germline V gives CDR1 SEHNR, CDR2 FQNEAQ (reference sequence). The CDR3 loop is CASSLGGRATGELFF. Here the CDR3 DNA reads TGTGCCAGCAGCTTAGGAGGTCGTGCCACCGGGGAGCTGTTTTTT.

This clonotype turned up a few times. The J gene is TRBJ1-6, the V gene TRBV4-1; 7 nucleotides line up with TRBD1. With 1 base clipped from V and 6 bases from J, the junction kept 3 bases outside the gene matches. Per the germline V gene, CDR1 is MGHRA and CDR2 is YSYEKL. The CDR3 totals 15 residues. In DNA form, the CDR3 reads TGCGCCAGCAGCCAAGCCGACAGGGTTAATTCACCCCTCCACTTT. Translation gives CASSQADRVNSPLHF.